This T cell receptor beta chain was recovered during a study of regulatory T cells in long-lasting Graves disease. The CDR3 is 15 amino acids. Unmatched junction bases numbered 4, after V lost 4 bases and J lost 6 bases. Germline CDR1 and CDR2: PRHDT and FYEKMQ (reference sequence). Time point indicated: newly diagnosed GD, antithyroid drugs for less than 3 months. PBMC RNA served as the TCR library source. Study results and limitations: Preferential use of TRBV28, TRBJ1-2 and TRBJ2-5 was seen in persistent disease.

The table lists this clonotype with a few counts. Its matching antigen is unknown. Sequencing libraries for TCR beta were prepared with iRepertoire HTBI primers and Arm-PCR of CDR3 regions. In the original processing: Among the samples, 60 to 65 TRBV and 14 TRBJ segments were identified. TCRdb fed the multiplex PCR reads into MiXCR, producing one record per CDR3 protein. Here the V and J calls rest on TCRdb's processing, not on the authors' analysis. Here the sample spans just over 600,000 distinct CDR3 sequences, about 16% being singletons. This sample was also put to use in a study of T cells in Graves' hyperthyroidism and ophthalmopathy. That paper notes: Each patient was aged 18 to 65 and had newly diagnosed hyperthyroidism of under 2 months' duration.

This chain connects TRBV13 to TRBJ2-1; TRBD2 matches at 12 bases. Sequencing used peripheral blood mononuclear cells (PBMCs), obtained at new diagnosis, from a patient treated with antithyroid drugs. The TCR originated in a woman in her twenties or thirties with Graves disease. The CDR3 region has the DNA TGTGCCAGCAGCTCTAGCGGGAGGGTCGGCAATGAGCAGTTCTTC. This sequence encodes CASSSSGRVGNEQFF. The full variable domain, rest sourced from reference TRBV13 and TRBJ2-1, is AAGVIQSPRHLIKEKRETATLKCYPIPRHDTVYWYQQGPGQDPQFLISFYEKMQSDKGSIPDRFSAQQFSDYHSELNMSSLELGDSALYFCASSSSGRVGNEQFFGPGTRLTVL.